One and the same sample provided the 28 T cell receptor beta chains below, sequenced in a study of blood T cell repertoires in COVID-19. The table came from immunoSEQ multiplex PCR; TCRdb's copy has only in-frame clones and leaves some out. The table has about 280,000 clones, approximately 91% seen once. The sample comprised peripheral blood. The receptor source for this set is a woman in her 30s with COVID-19, enrolled during active disease.

This clone was found once. V is TRBV10-3 and J is TRBJ2-1; D not resolved. V lost 8 bases to trimming and J lost 8 bases, with 16 bases between them. The CDR3 contains 13 residues. Germline assignment: CDR1 ENHRY and CDR2 SYGVKD. CDR3 in DNA: TGTGCCATCCGCGTAGATAGCCTAGATGAGCAGTTCTTC. This encodes CAIRVDSLDEQFF.

About this clone: Germline is not matched at one junction end, which may reflect a read error. The V call is TRBV10-2, the J call TRBJ1-1; possible D gene TRBD1, 6 bases. The CDR3 is made up of 13 amino acids. CDR1 WSHSY and CDR2 SAAADI come from the germline V gene. CDR3 sequence reads: CATSDRRDTEAFF. CDR3 in DNA: TGCGCCACCAGTGACAGGAGGGACACTGAAGCTTTCTTT.

The gene calls are TRBV24-1 and TRBJ2-7, with 8 bases that match TRBD2. The germline V gene has CDR1 KGHDR and CDR2 SFDVKD. The CDR3 extends over 14 amino acids. The ends lost 5 bases at V and 4 bases at J; junction bases unmatched: 6. Written as DNA, the CDR3 is TGTGCCACCAGTGGAGGCGGGAGGCCGTACGAGCAGTACTTC. It yields the protein CATSGGGRPYEQYF.

The rearrangement uses TRBV6-6 and TRBJ1-1; 8 bases match TRBD1. CDR3 length equals 16 residues. Germline V gene lookup returns CDR1 MNHNY and CDR2 SVGAGI (reference sequence). J gave up 0 bases and V 6 bases, and 9 bases lay outside the gene matches. CDR3 amino acids: CASRSPGGGVNTEAFF. CDR3 nucleotide sequence: TGTGCCAGCAGAAGTCCAGGGGGCGGCGTGAACACTGAAGCTTTCTTT.

In DNA form, the CDR3 reads TGTGCCAGCAGTTTACCCCTGGACAGGGTCGATGGCTACACCTTC. It encodes CASSLPLDRVDGYTF. V usage is TRBV28 and J usage is TRBJ1-2; 8 bases match TRBD1. Germline-derived CDR1 and CDR2 are MDHEN and SYDVKM. Losses at the gene ends were 2 bases for V and 6 bases for J; bases not matched to a gene: 8. This CDR3 is 15 amino acids long.

The chain joins TRBV6-5 to TRBJ1-5, with D unclear. The V gene lost 4 bases and the J gene lost 5 bases, with 9 bases spanning the gap. Germline assignment: CDR1 MNHEY and CDR2 SVGAGI. The CDR3 is 13 amino acids. The CDR3 loop is CASSSRKDQPQHF. The CDR3, as DNA: TGTGCCAGCAGTTCGCGGAAAGATCAGCCCCAGCATTTT.

The genes are TRBV30 and TRBJ2-7; 10 bases match TRBD1. The CDR3 spans 15 residues. Germline loops: CDR1 GTSNPN, CDR2 SVGIG (reference sequence). V shed 2 bases and J 9 bases; nucleotides not matched to a gene: 13. The CDR3 protein is CAWSSGTGVFEGQYF. For the CDR3, the DNA is TGTGCCTGGAGTTCCGGGACAGGGGTATTCGAGGGGCAGTACTTC.

DNA for the CDR3: TGCGCCAGCAGCTTACAGGGGGCAGGGGAAAAACTGTTTTTT. As protein: CASSLQGAGEKLFF. V gene TRBV5-1 combines with J gene TRBJ1-4; 9 bases align to TRBD1. V gave up 2 bases and J gave up 8 bases; unmatched junction bases: 4. The CDR3 length is 14 residues. CDR1 is SGHRS, CDR2 YFSETQ, per germline.

This clone was found once. The chain has TRBV6-2 or TRBV6-3 and TRBJ2-6, with D unclear. Germline CDR1 is MNHEY and CDR2 is SVGEGT. The CDR3 length is 15 residues. Trimming stripped 4 bases from V and 0 bases from J, with 7 bases between. The CDR3 protein is CASSLTLSGANVLTF. CDR3 nucleotide sequence: TGTGCCAGCAGTTTGACACTCTCTGGGGCCAACGTCCTGACTTTC.

In regard to this clone: Other nucleotide sequences from this sample produce the same CDR3. The gene calls are TRBV30 and TRBJ1-6; unclear D gene. V lost 1 base and J lost 7, with 8 bases in between. The CDR3 is 13 residues long. CDR1 and CDR2 from the germline V gene are GTSNPN and SVGIG (reference sequence). Written as DNA, the CDR3 is TGTGCCTGGAGTGGACAAGGAAATTCACCCCTCCACTTT. Its protein product is CAWSGQGNSPLHF. The full variable domain, rest sourced from reference TRBV30 and TRBJ1-6, is SQTIHQWPATLVQPVGSPLSLECTVEGTSNPNLYWYRQAAGRGLQLLFYSVGIGQISSEVPQNLSASRPQDRQFILSSKKLLLSDSGFYLCAWSGQGNSPLHFGNGTRLTVT.

V and J are TRBV7-2 and TRBJ1-1; 9 bases agree with TRBD1. V dropped 6 bases and J dropped 6; count of bases not matched to a gene: 8. Germline V gene sequence: CDR1 SGHTA, CDR2 FQGNSA. The CDR3 extends over 14 amino acids. CDR3 DNA: TGTGCCAGCAGACCAAACCGGGACAGGGCTGAAGCTTTCTTT. Translating it yields CASRPNRDRAEAFF.

This clone was found a few times. J is TRBJ2-1 and V is TRBV4-1, with TRBD2 identical over 14 bases. Unmatched junction bases numbered 17, after V lost 3 bases and J lost 7 bases. CDR3 length: 20 residues. Germline V gene data show CDR1 as MGHRA and CDR2 as YSYEKL. The CDR3 DNA follows: TGCGCCAGCAGCCAGCCACTTCCGGGACTAGCGGGAGATGGGCGTAATGAGCAGTTCTTC. Translated, it gives CASSQPLPGLAGDGRNEQFF.

The chain links TRBV6-5 to TRBJ1-4, with 9 bases lining up with TRBD1. V dropped 6 bases and J dropped 5; count of bases not matched to a gene: 4. The CDR3 spans 14 residues. Germline V gene lookup returns CDR1 MNHEY and CDR2 SVGAGI. CDR3 in DNA: TGTGCCAGCAGCAACAGGGGGCGCAATGAAAAACTGTTTTTT. This encodes CASSNRGRNEKLFF.

The chain employs TRBV7-9 and TRBJ1-2; 9 bases match TRBD1. CDR1 and CDR2 (germline): SEHNR, FQNEAQ (reference sequence). V gave up 5 bases and J gave up 7 bases; unmatched junction bases: 11. The CDR3 length is 15 residues. The CDR3 coding sequence is TGTGCCAGCAGCCTACAGACAGGGGGTGAGGGTGGCTACACCTTC. It yields the protein CASSLQTGGEGGYTF.

The chain combines TRBV27 with TRBJ1-3, with D possibly matching TRBD1 (5 bases). The CDR3 contains 14 residues. Germline lookup yields CDR1 MNHEY and CDR2 SMNVEV (reference sequence). V was cut by 2 bases and J by 4 bases, with 9 bases left in between. Written as DNA, the CDR3 is TGTGCCAGCAGTTTACAGGGTGGAGGAAACACCATATATTTT. Protein: CASSLQGGGNTIYF.

The rearrangement links TRBV6-6 to TRBJ2-2; a possible D gene is TRBD1 (5 bases). V shed 4 bases and J shed 3 bases, with 9 bases lying between them. CDR3 length equals 14 residues. CDR1 and CDR2 (germline): MNHNY, SVGAGI (reference sequence). The CDR3 bases are TGTGCCAGCAGTTCCACAGGTGACACCGGGGAGCTGTTTTTT. It yields the protein CASSSTGDTGELFF.

This clone was counted a single time. Other nucleotide sequences in the sample specify the same CDR3. This chain joins TRBV18 and TRBJ2-7; D is perhaps TRBD1 (5 bases). Germline CDR1 is KGHSH and CDR2 is LQKENI. The CDR3 covers 13 residues. Trimming stripped 4 bases from V and 2 bases from J, with 9 bases between. The CDR3 coding sequence is TGTGCCAGCTCACGAACAGGAACCTACGAGCAGTACTTC. Translating it yields CASSRTGTYEQYF.

The chain has TRBV5-6 and TRBJ1-5; 9 nucleotides line up with TRBD1. Germline values: CDR1 SGHDT, CDR2 YYEEEE. The CDR3 loop spans 13 amino acids. The junction had 3 bases not matched to a gene; V was cut back by 4 bases and J by 7 bases. The CDR3 region has the DNA TGTGCCAGCAGCCTGACAGGGGGACAGCCCCAGCATTTT. Translated: CASSLTGGQPQHF.

The chain couples TRBV15 to TRBJ1-5; D unresolved. The CDR3 extends over 15 amino acids. The germline V gene has CDR1 LNHNV and CDR2 YYDKDF (reference sequence). V was trimmed by 0 bases and J by 3 bases, leaving 9 bases between them. The CDR3 is CATSRDPGNNQPQHF. The CDR3 DNA is TGTGCCACCAGCAGAGATCCAGGCAACAATCAGCCCCAGCATTTT.

The rearrangement uses TRBV5-5 and TRBJ1-2, with 11 bases matching TRBD1. The CDR3 length is 14 residues. Trimming at V came to 5 bases and at J to 8 bases, leaving 8 bases not matched to a gene. CDR1 is SGHKS, CDR2 YYEKEE, per germline (reference sequence). CDR3 nucleotides: TGTGCCAGCAGTGCCGAATGGACAGGGGGCGGCTACACCTTC. This sequence encodes CASSAEWTGGGYTF.

V is TRBV29-1 and J is TRBJ2-7; 7 nucleotides agree with TRBD1. Germline V gene sequence: CDR1 SQVTM, CDR2 ANQGSEA. The CDR3 contains 16 residues. Trimming at V came to 2 bases and at J to 5 bases, leaving 15 bases not matched to a gene. CDR3 nucleotide sequence: TGCAGCGTTGAAACTATCAACAGGGGCGCGGGTAACGAGCAGTACTTC. It is translated as CSVETINRGAGNEQYF.

The CDR3 region has the DNA TGTGCCAGCAGCTTAGCGCTACTAGCGGACCGTTTGGCCCCTTTCAACGAGCAGTACTTC. Its protein product is CASSLALLADRLAPFNEQYF. The chain has TRBV7-8 and TRBJ2-7; TRBD2 aligns across 8 bases. Germline loops: CDR1 SGHVS, CDR2 FQNEAQ. This CDR3 has 20 residues. V lost 0 bases and J lost 5; bases outside the gene matches: 21.

The chain couples TRBV5-1 to TRBJ1-1; D gene unclear. CDR1 is SGHRS and CDR2 is YFSETQ in the germline V gene. The CDR3 runs 14 residues. The germline V and J ends were trimmed by 4 bases and 4 bases, with 14 bases remaining between them. In DNA form, the CDR3 reads TGCGCCAGCAGCGCCGACCCCTCGGGCACTGAAGCTTTCTTT. This sequence encodes CASSADPSGTEAFF.

This clone showed up just a few times. The CDR3 spells CASRRDRTHEQYF. The CDR3 DNA sequence: TGTGCCAGCAGGAGGGACAGGACCCACGAGCAGTACTTC. The chain couples TRBV2 to TRBJ2-7; 8 bases align to TRBD1. Germline V gene sequence: CDR1 SNHLY, CDR2 FYNNEI. The CDR3 length is 13 residues. V lost 6 bases to trimming and J lost 5 bases; unmatched junction nucleotides: 6.

V gene TRBV24-1 combines with J gene TRBJ2-3; 8 bases align to TRBD1. Trimming took 2 bases from V and 1 from J; bases not matched to a gene: 4. This CDR3 spans 16 amino acids. Per germline, CDR1 KGHDR and CDR2 SFDVKD. The CDR3 nucleotides read TGTGCCACCAGTGATTCCCCGGGACAGGGCACAGATACGCAGTATTTT. It specifies CATSDSPGQGTDTQYF.

The rearrangement uses TRBV11-3 and TRBJ2-1; 7 bases map to TRBD2. The V and J ends lost 5 bases and 2 bases, in that order; junction bases with no gene match: 15. Germline V gene lookup returns CDR1 SGHNT and CDR2 YENEEA. This CDR3 region has 18 residues. CDR3 DNA sequence: TGTGCCAGCAGCCATGGGGGGTTCGCTAGCGGCCCCTACAATGAGCAGTTCTTC. It specifies CASSHGGFASGPYNEQFF.

The chain links TRBV5-4 to TRBJ2-3; 9 bases align to TRBD2. The CDR3 runs 17 residues. Germline V gene sequence: CDR1 SGHNT, CDR2 YYREEE (reference sequence). Trimming took 2 bases from V and 4 from J; bases not matched to a gene: 11. The CDR3 DNA sequence: TGTGCCAGCAGCTTTCGACTAGCGGAGATAGCGCCAGATACGCAGTATTTT. The encoded protein is CASSFRLAEIAPDTQYF.

This sequence joins TRBV5-1 and TRBJ2-5, with 8 bases identical to TRBD1. This CDR3 comprises 14 residues. Germline assignment: CDR1 SGHRS and CDR2 YFSETQ. V lost 4 bases and J lost 2; bases outside the gene matches: 4. As DNA, the CDR3 is TGCGCCAGCAGCGCCCAGGGGGCTCAAGAGACCCAGTACTTC. This codes for CASSAQGAQETQYF.